Given below is one TCR beta chain in context. The data originate from a study of blood T cell repertoires in COVID-19. At the level of the study: Italy, Spain and the United States were the sources of the convalescent and acute COVID-19 samples.

CDR1 and CDR2 (germline): SGHRS, YFSETQ. The CDR3 consists of 15 residues. Trimming cost V 4 bases and J 2 bases; bases outside gene matches: 7. Sequencing used immunoSEQ multiplex PCR; TCRdb keeps in-frame clones, though not all of them. The table shows about 68,000 clones, with roughly 85% occurring only once. Sequencing used peripheral blood. The origin of this receptor is a man aged 50 or older with acute or convalescent COVID-19. The chain uses TRBV5-1 and TRBJ2-3; 7 bases agree with TRBD2. CDR3 sequence: CASSPYSGFTDTQYF. Here the CDR3 DNA reads TGCGCCAGCAGCCCGTATAGCGGGTTCACAGATACGCAGTATTTT. Full variable domain (outside the CDR3, taken from reference TRBV5-1 and TRBJ2-3): KAGVTQTPRYLIKTRGQQVTLSCSPISGHRSVSWYQQTPGQGLQFLFEYFSETQRNKGNFPGRFSGRQFSNSRSEMNVSTLELGDSALYLCASSPYSGFTDTQYFGPGTRLTVL.